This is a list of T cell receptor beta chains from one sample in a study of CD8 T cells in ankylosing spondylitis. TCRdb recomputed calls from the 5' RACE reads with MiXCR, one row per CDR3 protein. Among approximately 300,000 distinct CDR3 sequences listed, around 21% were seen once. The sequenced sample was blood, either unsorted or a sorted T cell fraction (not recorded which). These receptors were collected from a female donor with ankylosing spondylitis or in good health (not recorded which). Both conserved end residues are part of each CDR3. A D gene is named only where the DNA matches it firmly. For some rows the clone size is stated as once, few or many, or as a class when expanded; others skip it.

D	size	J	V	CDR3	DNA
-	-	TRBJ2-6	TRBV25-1	CASTQGGSGANVLTF	TGTGCCAGCACCCAGGGGGGGTCTGGGGCCAACGTCCTGACTTTC
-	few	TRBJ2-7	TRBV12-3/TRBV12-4	CASGYSYEQYF	TGTGCCAGCGGGTACTCCTACGAGCAGTACTTC
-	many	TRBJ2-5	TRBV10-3	CAANDPTRGNTQYF	TGTGCCGCCAATGACCCGACTAGAGGCAATACCCAGTACTTC
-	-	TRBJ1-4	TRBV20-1	CSARVPGGPNEKLFF	TGCAGTGCTAGAGTTCCGGGGGGCCCTAATGAAAAACTGTTTTTT
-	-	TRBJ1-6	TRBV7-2	CASSSALRNSPLHF	TGTGCCAGCAGCTCGGCCCTAAGGAATTCACCCCTCCACTTT
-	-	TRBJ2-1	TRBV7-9	CASSLRLNEQFF	TGTGCCAGCAGCTTGAGGCTGAATGAGCAGTTCTTC
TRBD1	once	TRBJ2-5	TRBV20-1	CSARRQGIETQYF	TGCAGTGCTAGGCGACAGGGGATAGAGACCCAGTACTTC
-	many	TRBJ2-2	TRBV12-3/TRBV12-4	CASRYSGELFF	TGTGCCAGCAGGTACAGCGGGGAGCTGTTTTTT
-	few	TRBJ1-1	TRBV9	CASSALESTEAFF	TGTGCCAGCAGCGCCCTTGAGAGCACTGAAGCTTTCTTT
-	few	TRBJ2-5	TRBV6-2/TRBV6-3	CASRPPGTSETQYF	TGTGCCAGCAGGCCTCCTGGGACTTCGGAGACCCAGTACTTC
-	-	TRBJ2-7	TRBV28	CASSFRLEQYF	TGTGCCAGCAGTTTCCGACTCGAGCAGTACTTC
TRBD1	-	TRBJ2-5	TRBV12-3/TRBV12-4	CASRTGVWETQYF	TGTGCCAGTAGGACAGGGGTGTGGGAGACCCAGTACTTC
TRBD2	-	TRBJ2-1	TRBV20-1	CSARDGSGIYNEQFF	TGCAGTGCTAGAGATGGTAGCGGGATCTACAATGAGCAGTTCTTC
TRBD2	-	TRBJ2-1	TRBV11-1	CASSLNPSGSPLYNEQFF	TGTGCCAGCAGCTTAAACCCTAGCGGGAGCCCACTCTACAATGAGCAGTTCTTC
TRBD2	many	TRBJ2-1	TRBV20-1	CSARGPAGVVNEQFF	TGCAGTGCTAGAGGGCCAGCGGGAGTGGTAAATGAGCAGTTCTTC
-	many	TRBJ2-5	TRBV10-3	CAISELGVLQETQYF	TGTGCCATCAGTGAATTGGGGGTTCTCCAAGAGACCCAGTACTTC
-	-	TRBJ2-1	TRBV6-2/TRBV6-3	CASNRDRDNEQFF	TGTGCCTCTAACCGGGACCGAGACAATGAGCAGTTCTTC
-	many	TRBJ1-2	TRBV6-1	CASRVPGASIYGYTF	TGTGCCAGCAGGGTACCCGGAGCCTCTATCTATGGCTACACCTTC
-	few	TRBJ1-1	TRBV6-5	CASSYSPGKLAEAFF	TGTGCCAGCAGTTACTCTCCGGGCAAACTAGCTGAAGCTTTCTTT
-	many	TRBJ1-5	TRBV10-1	CASGPSGQNNQPQHF	TGCGCCAGCGGACCATCCGGACAGAACAATCAGCCCCAGCATTTT
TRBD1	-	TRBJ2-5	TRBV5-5	CASSLAKGTGQETQYF	TGTGCCAGCAGCTTGGCAAAGGGGACAGGTCAAGAGACCCAGTACTTC
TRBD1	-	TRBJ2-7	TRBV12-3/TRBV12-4	CASRPTTGQQQYF	TGTGCCAGCAGGCCTACCACGGGACAGCAACAGTACTTC
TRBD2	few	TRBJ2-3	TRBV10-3	CAILAGGRGDTQYF	TGTGCCATATTAGCGGGAGGGCGAGGGGATACGCAGTATTTT
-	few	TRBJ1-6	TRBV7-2	CASSLGGAPFSPLHF	TGTGCCAGCAGCTTAGGGGGGGCCCCTTTTTCACCCCTCCACTTT
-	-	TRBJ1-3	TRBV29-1	CSVTLTTGNTIYF	TGCAGCGTGACTTTGACTACTGGAAACACCATATATTTT
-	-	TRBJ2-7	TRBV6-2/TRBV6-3	CASSLPGADRQEQYF	TGTGCCAGCAGCCTACCCGGGGCTGATCGTCAAGAGCAGTACTTC
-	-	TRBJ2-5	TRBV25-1	CASRSSDQGGETQYF	TGTGCCAGCAGATCTAGCGACCAGGGAGGAGAGACCCAGTACTTC
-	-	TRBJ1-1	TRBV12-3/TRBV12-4	CASSLTAANTEAFF	TGTGCCAGCAGTTTAACCGCAGCTAACACTGAAGCTTTCTTT
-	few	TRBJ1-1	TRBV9	CASSVKGGGTEAFF	TGTGCCAGCAGCGTAAAGGGAGGGGGGACTGAAGCTTTCTTT
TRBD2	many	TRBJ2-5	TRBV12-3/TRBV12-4	CASSLGTSPKTQYF	TGTGCCAGCAGTTTGGGGACTAGTCCAAAGACCCAGTACTTC
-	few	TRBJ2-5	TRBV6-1	CASRFRQGETQYF	TGTGCCAGCAGGTTTCGGCAGGGAGAGACCCAGTACTTC
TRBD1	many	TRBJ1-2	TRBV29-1	CSAQPGTAYGYTF	TGCAGCGCCCAACCCGGGACAGCATATGGCTACACCTTC
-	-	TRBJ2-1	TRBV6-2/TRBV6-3	CASSSTGIHGEQFF	TGTGCCAGCAGTTCAACAGGGATCCATGGTGAGCAGTTCTTC
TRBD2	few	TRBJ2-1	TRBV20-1	CSAFPLAGGFEQFF	TGCAGTGCTTTCCCTCTAGCGGGAGGGTTTGAGCAGTTCTTC
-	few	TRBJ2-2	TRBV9	CASSVGPNTGELFF	TGTGCCAGCAGCGTGGGACCTAACACCGGGGAGCTGTTTTTT
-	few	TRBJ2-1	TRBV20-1	CSAGRDSGNEQFF	TGCAGTGCTGGGCGGGATTCAGGCAATGAGCAGTTCTTC
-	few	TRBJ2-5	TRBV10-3	CAIRDQKETQYF	TGTGCCATCAGGGATCAGAAAGAGACCCAGTACTTC
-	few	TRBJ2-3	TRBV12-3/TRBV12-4	CASTLGRTDTQYF	TGTGCCAGCACTTTAGGTCGCACAGATACGCAGTATTTT
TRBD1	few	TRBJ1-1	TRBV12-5	CASGLPLQGDTEAFF	TGTGCTAGTGGTTTGCCCCTACAGGGGGACACTGAAGCTTTCTTT
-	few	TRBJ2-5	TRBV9	CASSLPGDGETQYF	TGTGCCAGCAGTCTCCCAGGGGACGGGGAGACCCAGTACTTC
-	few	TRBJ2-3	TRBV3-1	CASSQDWAGRYTQYF	TGTGCCAGCAGCCAAGACTGGGCGGGAAGGTATACGCAGTATTTT
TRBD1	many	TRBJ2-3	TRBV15	CATSGTGADTQYF	TGTGCCACCAGCGGCACAGGGGCAGATACGCAGTATTTT
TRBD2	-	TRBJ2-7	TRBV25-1	CASSEYGGLAGAEQYF	TGTGCCAGCAGTGAATATGGGGGACTAGCGGGAGCCGAGCAGTACTTC
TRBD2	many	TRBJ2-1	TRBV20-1	CSASLGLVVPNEQFF	TGCAGTGCTAGCCTCGGACTAGTTGTTCCCAATGAGCAGTTCTTC
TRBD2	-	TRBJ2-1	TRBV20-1	CSATQLAGGGGSYNEQFF	TGCAGTGCTACCCAACTAGCGGGAGGGGGAGGGTCCTACAATGAGCAGTTCTTC
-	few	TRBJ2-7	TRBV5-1	CASSLARGVGAGEQYF	TGCGCCAGCAGCTTGGCGAGAGGAGTCGGGGCGGGGGAGCAGTACTTC
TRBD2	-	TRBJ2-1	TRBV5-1	CASSSSGRAQNEQFF	TGCGCCAGCAGCTCTAGCGGGAGGGCCCAGAATGAGCAGTTCTTC
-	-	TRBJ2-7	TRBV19	CASRAQRDGYEQYF	TGTGCCAGTAGGGCCCAGAGGGACGGTTACGAGCAGTACTTC